The 27 T cell receptor beta chains reported below all come from one sample, sequenced in a study of T-cell reconstitution after alpha-beta-depleted transplantation in children. It was with unique molecular identifiers that the TCRbeta library was prepared. MiXCR, applied by TCRdb to the PCR reads, yields one record per CDR3 protein. Of fewer than 350,000 distinct CDR3 sequences detected, under 14% appear once; the ten largest clones hold roughly a quarter. Source: peripheral blood, taken 180 days after TCRalphabeta/CD19-depleted stem cell transplant. Receptors were obtained from a male patient between 2 and 10 years old who had a stem cell transplant for chronic granulomatous disease, so the T cells may come from the graft donor.

In this sample, this clonotype turned up many times. The chain links TRBV28 to TRBJ2-2, with 11 bases identical to TRBD1. Germline CDR1 MDHEN, CDR2 SYDVKM. V lost 3 bases to trimming and J lost 6 bases; unmatched junction nucleotides: 3. The CDR3 contains 15 residues. DNA of the CDR3: TGTGCCAGCAGTTTCAGGGACAGGGGGTCCGGGGAGCTGTTTTTT. It encodes CASSFRDRGSGELFF.

This clonotype was counted ten times or more. V gene TRBV6-5 combines with J gene TRBJ2-1; the match to TRBD2 covers 7 bases. Germline CDR1 is MNHEY and CDR2 is SVGAGI. The CDR3 contains 18 residues. V dropped 6 bases and J dropped 5; count of bases not matched to a gene: 19. The CDR3 loop is CASSIGTHSSGFHNEQFF. For the CDR3, the DNA is TGTGCCAGCAGCATTGGGACCCACAGTAGCGGGTTCCACAATGAGCAGTTCTTC.

This clonotype was detected many times. The chain joins TRBV15 to TRBJ2-7; D is uncertain. Trimming took 2 bases from V and 0 from J, leaving 8 bases between them. Per the germline V gene, CDR1 is LNHNV and CDR2 is YYDKDF (reference sequence). The CDR3 is made up of 14 amino acids. The CDR3 DNA follows: TGTGCCACCAGCAGACGTGGGAACTCCTACGAGCAGTACTTC. Amino acids: CATSRRGNSYEQYF. Variable domain in full (rest from reference TRBV15 and TRBJ2-7): DAMVIQNPRYQVTQFGKPVTLSCSQTLNHNVMYWYQQKSSQAPKLLFHYYDKDFNNEADTPDNFQSRRPNTSFCFLDIRSPGLGDTAMYLCATSRRGNSYEQYFGPGTRLTVT.

This clonotype was seen many times. The chain employs TRBV24-1 and TRBJ2-4; D is perhaps TRBD1 (6 bases). V lost 4 bases, J lost 6 bases, and 9 bases lay in between. CDR3 length: 13 residues. Germline loops: CDR1 KGHDR, CDR2 SFDVKD. This CDR3 reads CATSDLDRNIQYF. CDR3 DNA sequence: TGTGCCACCAGTGACCTGGACAGAAACATTCAGTACTTC.

Ten or more counts support this clonotype. The chain combines TRBV6-1 with TRBJ2-2, with TRBD2 matching 13 bases. The CDR3 length is 16 residues. Germline-derived CDR1 and CDR2 are MNHNS and SASEGT. Unmatched junction bases numbered 5, after V lost 5 bases and J lost 5 bases. CDR3 sequence (DNA): TGTGCCAGCAGTCTTCGACTAGCGGGGGGAACCGGGGAGCTGTTTTTT. The encoded protein is CASSLRLAGGTGELFF.

Turning to this clonotype: Just one base apart from a much larger clone, this may be a read error. The chain combines TRBV27 with TRBJ2-5; D is perhaps TRBD2 (6 bases). Trimming pared 5 bases from V and 7 bases from J, leaving 17 bases between. The CDR3 sequence is 14 residues long. Germline lookup yields CDR1 MNHEY and CDR2 SMNVEV (reference sequence). CDR3 amino acids: CASSLSVGGRTQYF. The CDR3 nucleotides are TGTGCCAGCAGTCTCAGCGTAGGAGGGAGGACCCAGTACTTC.

To note about this clonotype: Given a much more abundant clone one base away, this may be a read error. The V gene is TRBV28, the J gene TRBJ2-3, with D maybe TRBD2 (6 bases). This CDR3 is 17 amino acids long. Per germline, CDR1 MDHEN and CDR2 SYDVKM. V dropped 4 bases and J dropped 2 bases, with 19 bases sitting between them. The CDR3 is CASSSSRTGTSTDTQYF. The CDR3 coding sequence is TGTGCCAGCAGTTCTTCACGTACCGGGACTTCCACAGATACGCAGTATTTT.

This clonotype was seen many times. The V gene is TRBV29-1, the J gene TRBJ1-5; D not resolved. Trimming shortened V by 4 bases and J by 4 bases, and 11 bases separated the two germline ends. This CDR3 is 13 amino acids long. CDR1 is SQVTM, CDR2 ANQGSEA, per germline. CDR3 bases: TGCAGCGTTGGGGTACATACTAATCAGCCCCAGCATTTT. This translates into CSVGVHTNQPQHF.

This clonotype was picked up many times. The chain is built from TRBV6-2 or TRBV6-3 and TRBJ2-7; TRBD1 might be the D (5 bases). V was clipped by 3 bases and J by 0 bases, with 18 bases between them. This CDR3 region has 17 residues. Per the germline V gene, CDR1 is MNHEY and CDR2 is SVGEGT. Written as DNA, the CDR3 is TGTGCCAGCAGTTATAACCTACAGGCCATGAGCTCCTACGAGCAGTACTTC. Translation: CASSYNLQAMSSYEQYF.

The chain uses TRBV4-1 and TRBJ2-3; 11 nucleotides match TRBD2. V shed 7 bases and J 2 bases; nucleotides not matched to a gene: 23. Germline CDR1 and CDR2: MGHRA and YSYEKL. This CDR3 contains 21 residues. In DNA form, the CDR3 reads TGCGCCAGCAACCGAGATGAGGGGCTAGCGGGAGGCAAACACCTCACAGATACGCAGTATTTT. This codes for CASNRDEGLAGGKHLTDTQYF.

There are many counts of this clonotype. The chain carries TRBV29-1 and TRBJ2-1; tentatively, D is TRBD2 (6 bases). The V and J ends lost 7 bases and 12 bases respectively, with 13 bases between them. The germline CDR1 and CDR2 sequences are SQVTM and ANQGSEA. The CDR3 extends over 10 amino acids. CDR3 in DNA: TGCAGCGCAACGGACGGGGGGCAGTTCTTC. Its translation is CSATDGGQFF.

This clonotype has ten or more counts. J is TRBJ2-1 and V is TRBV5-1; 8 nucleotides line up with TRBD2. This CDR3 region has 15 residues. With 1 base clipped from V and 7 bases from J, the junction kept 7 bases outside the gene matches. The V gene's germline CDR1 is SGHRS and CDR2 YFSETQ. The CDR3 spells CASSLLVAGTNEQFF. The CDR3 region has the DNA TGCGCCAGCAGCTTGTTGGTAGCGGGGACTAATGAGCAGTTCTTC.

A word on this clonotype: A much larger clone differs by one base, so this may be a read error. Here the CDR3 omits its conserved ending phenylalanine or tryptophan, so a read error is the likely source. The chain links TRBV5-5 to TRBJ2-7; D is unclear. The CDR3 totals 12 residues. From germline, CDR1 is SGHKS and CDR2 YYEKEE (reference sequence). V dropped 4 bases and J dropped 4 bases, with 9 bases sitting between them. CDR3 residues: CASSRRLYEQYL. Here the CDR3 DNA reads TGTGCCAGCAGCAGGCGACTTTACGAGCAGTACCTC.

This clonotype occurred a few times. The chain uses TRBV2 and TRBJ2-1, with D tentatively TRBD2 (6 bases). Germline CDR1 reads SNHLY; CDR2 reads FYNNEI. The CDR3 totals 14 residues. Trimming shortened V by 8 bases and J by 1 base, and 12 bases separated the two germline ends. The CDR3 bases are TGTGCCAGCGGCGGCGGACTATCCTACAATGAGCAGTTCTTC. Translating it yields CASGGGLSYNEQFF.

There are many counts of this clonotype. The chain couples TRBV20-1 to TRBJ2-2, with unresolved D. V was clipped by 0 bases and J by 4 bases, with 9 bases between them. This CDR3 spans 14 amino acids. Germline V gene sequence: CDR1 DFQATT, CDR2 SNEGSKA (reference sequence). CDR3 sequence reads: CSARDWLTTGELFF. The CDR3 DNA follows: TGCAGTGCTAGAGATTGGTTGACCACCGGGGAGCTGTTTTTT.

This clonotype was counted ten times or more. The V call is TRBV19, the J call TRBJ2-7, with TRBD1 identical over 7 bases. The CDR3 spans 14 residues. Germline CDR1 reads LNHDA; CDR2 reads SQIVND (reference sequence). The V gene end was trimmed by 3 bases and the J gene end by 2 bases; junction bases not matched to a gene: 4. The CDR3 sequence: CASSMEQGAYEQYF. CDR3 coding DNA: TGTGCCAGTAGTATGGAGCAGGGGGCCTACGAGCAGTACTTC.

Many counts were recorded for this clonotype. V usage is TRBV11-2 and J usage is TRBJ2-1, with D tentatively TRBD1 (6 bases). Germline V lookup: CDR1 SGHAT, CDR2 FQNNGV. This CDR3 spans 14 amino acids. Trimming took off 2 bases at V and 7 bases at J, with 12 bases between the two ends. The DNA for the CDR3 is TGTGCCAGCAGCTTACCCCTAACAGGGAATGAGCAGTTCTTC. It yields the protein CASSLPLTGNEQFF.

Details on this clonotype: A read error may be the cause here, since a much bigger clone is one base away. The chain has TRBV11-2 and TRBJ2-2; D might be TRBD1 (5 bases). Germline CDR1 is SGHAT and CDR2 is FQNNGV. This CDR3 has 15 amino acids. V gave up 4 bases and J gave up 9 bases, with 18 bases separating them. CDR3 nucleotide sequence: TGTGCCAGCAGCTCATATATATCCTGGGGCAGGGAGCTGTTTTTT. Amino acids: CASSSYISWGRELFF.

There are many counts of this clonotype. The chain employs TRBV5-1 and TRBJ2-1, with 7 bases matching TRBD1. V lost 2 bases and J lost 0; bases outside the gene matches: 8. This CDR3 comprises 17 residues. Germline values: CDR1 SGHRS, CDR2 YFSETQ. CDR3 nucleotide sequence: TGCGCCAGCAGCTTCCTCAAGACAGGGAGCTCCTACAATGAGCAGTTCTTC. This encodes CASSFLKTGSSYNEQFF.

This clonotype was picked up many times. The chain carries TRBV6-6 and TRBJ2-3; D tentatively reads TRBD1 or TRBD2 (5 bases each). The germline gives CDR1 MNHNY, CDR2 SVGAGI (reference sequence). V lost 6 bases to trimming and J lost 1 base, with 11 bases between them. This CDR3 spans 14 amino acids. The CDR3 loop is CASSRGDRTDTQYF. The CDR3 DNA reads TGTGCCAGCAGCCGGGGCGATCGCACAGATACGCAGTATTTT.

This clonotype was recorded many times. This chain links TRBV5-1 with TRBJ2-1; 7 bases align to TRBD2. The CDR3 runs to 16 residues. Germline trimming cut 4 bases from V and 7 bases from J; bases unmatched to any gene: 14. Per germline, CDR1 SGHRS and CDR2 YFSETQ. Here the CDR3 DNA reads TGCGCCAGCAGCCCGCCCCGGACTAGTTTAGGGAATGAGCAGTTCTTC. It codes for CASSPPRTSLGNEQFF.

This clonotype was observed many times. This chain links TRBV7-2 with TRBJ1-6, with TRBD1 matching 10 bases. J lost 7 bases, V lost 5 bases, and 5 bases had no gene match. This CDR3 region has 15 residues. Germline CDR1 SGHTA, CDR2 FQGNSA. The CDR3 DNA is TGTGCCAGCAGCCGACAGGGGGCGATGAATTCACCCCTCCACTTT. Protein sequence: CASSRQGAMNSPLHF.

This clonotype was seen at least ten times. The rearrangement links TRBV6-4 to TRBJ2-1; D ambiguous. CDR3 length equals 13 residues. The V end lost 5 bases, the J end lost 3 bases, and 8 bases lay between the germline ends. Germline-derived CDR1 and CDR2 are MRHNA and SNTAGT. The CDR3 DNA reads as TGTGCCAGCAGTTCCCGGATCTACAATGAGCAGTTCTTC. Its translation: CASSSRIYNEQFF.

This clonotype was observed at least ten times. V usage is TRBV27 and J usage is TRBJ2-1; D remains unclear. CDR1 MNHEY and CDR2 SMNVEV come from the germline V gene (reference sequence). V lost 6 bases, J lost 10 bases, and 16 bases lay in between. CDR3 size: 13 residues. In DNA form, the CDR3 reads TGTGCCAGCAGCCCGACCCGCCCGGTGGAGCAGTTCTTC. It encodes CASSPTRPVEQFF.

This clonotype was counted many times. One end of the junction varies from germline; a read error may be responsible. J is TRBJ2-2 and V is TRBV20-1; 10 nucleotides match TRBD2. CDR3 length equals 14 residues. Germline values: CDR1 DFQATT, CDR2 SNEGSKA (reference sequence). The CDR3 DNA reads TGCAGTGCCAGAGGACTAGCGGAGACCGGGGAGCTGTTTTTT. This gives the protein CSARGLAETGELFF.

The chain combines TRBV28 with TRBJ2-7; 9 nucleotides agree with TRBD2. CDR1 and CDR2 from the germline V gene are MDHEN and SYDVKM. J was trimmed by 1 base and V by 10 bases; bases with no gene match: 17. The CDR3 contains 17 residues. CDR3 sequence: CAIIPWPSGKGSYEQYF. DNA of the CDR3: TGTGCCATCATCCCATGGCCTAGCGGGAAAGGATCCTACGAGCAGTACTTC.

This clonotype was seen ten or more times. The chain couples TRBV29-1 to TRBJ2-6, with D possibly being TRBD2 (5 bases). Looked up from germline, CDR1 is SQVTM and CDR2 is ANQGSEA. This CDR3 contains 13 residues. The V end lost 7 bases, the J end lost 1 base, and 8 bases lay between the germline ends. The CDR3 is CSAAGSGANVLTF. CDR3 sequence (DNA): TGCAGCGCCGCGGGTTCTGGGGCCAACGTCCTGACTTTC.